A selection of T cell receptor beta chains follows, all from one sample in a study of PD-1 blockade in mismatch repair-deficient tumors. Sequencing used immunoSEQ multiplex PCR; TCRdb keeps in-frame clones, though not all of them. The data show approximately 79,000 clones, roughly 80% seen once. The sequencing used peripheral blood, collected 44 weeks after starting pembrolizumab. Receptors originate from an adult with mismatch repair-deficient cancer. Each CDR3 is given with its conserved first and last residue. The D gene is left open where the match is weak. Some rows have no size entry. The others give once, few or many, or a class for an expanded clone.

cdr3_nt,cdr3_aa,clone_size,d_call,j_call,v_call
TGTGCCAGCTCTGAGGGGGGGGTAAGCGAGCAGTACTTC,CASSEGGVSEQYF,few,.,TRBJ2-7,TRBV6-5
TGCAGCGTTCTTGAGAACACTGAAGCTTTCTTT,CSVLENTEAFF,.,.,TRBJ1-1,TRBV29-1
TGTGCCAGTGGACTAGCGGGTACCCGGGAGACCCAGTACTTC,CASGLAGTRETQYF,.,TRBD2,TRBJ2-5,TRBV7-6
TGTGCCAGCAGAGGCTCCTACGAGCAGTACTTC,CASRGSYEQYF,.,.,TRBJ2-7,TRBV4-1
TGTGCCAGCAGCTTAGGACTAGATACGCAGTATTTT,CASSLGLDTQYF,few,.,TRBJ2-3,TRBV7-2
TGTGCCACCGCTGGGTTTACGAGCTCCTACAATGAGCAGTTCTTC,CATAGFTSSYNEQFF,.,.,TRBJ2-1,TRBV2
TGTGCCAGCAGCCCAAGACAGGGGCCGAGGGACTATGGCTACACCTTC,CASSPRQGPRDYGYTF,.,TRBD1,TRBJ1-2,TRBV11-3
TGCAGCGTGGTAACAGGGGACACCGGGGAGCTGTTTTTT,CSVVTGDTGELFF,few,TRBD1,TRBJ2-2,TRBV29-1
TGTGCCAGCAGCTCCTGGACAGGAACTAATGAAAAACTGTTTTTT,CASSSWTGTNEKLFF,.,TRBD1,TRBJ1-4,TRBV11-2
TGTGCCAGCAGCCGCACCGTAGAGACCCAGTACTTC,CASSRTVETQYF,once,.,TRBJ2-5,TRBV7-2
TGTGCCAGCAGCCCTCACACAGGGGGCACAGATACGCAGTATTTT,CASSPHTGGTDTQYF,few,TRBD1,TRBJ2-3,TRBV14
TGCGCCAGCAGTGGGACTAGCGGGAGTCGTATTGGCGGGGAGCTGTTTTTT,CASSGTSGSRIGGELFF,.,TRBD2,TRBJ2-2,TRBV10-1
TGTGCCAGTAGGTTCTCCGATATCTCCTACAATGAGCAGTTCTTC,CASRFSDISYNEQFF,.,.,TRBJ2-1,TRBV19
TGTGCCAGCAGCTTAGGTGCTAGCGCGATGAACACCGGGGAGCTGTTTTTT,CASSLGASAMNTGELFF,.,.,TRBJ2-2,TRBV11-2
TGCGCCAGCAGTGAGAATCTTCCAGGGTTAACTGAAGCTTTCTTT,CASSENLPGLTEAFF,.,.,TRBJ1-1,TRBV10-2
TGTGCCAGCAGACCTACACTGAACACTGAAGCTTTCTTT,CASRPTLNTEAFF,.,.,TRBJ1-1,TRBV6-5
TGTGCCAGCAGCTGGGGACAGAACTATGGCTACACCTTC,CASSWGQNYGYTF,few,TRBD1,TRBJ1-2,TRBV5-8
TGCGCCAGCAGTCAGGACAGCGCCTCCAATCAGCCCCAGCATTTT,CASSQDSASNQPQHF,few,.,TRBJ1-5,TRBV10-2
TGTGCCAGCAGCTTAAAGGGAGCCCCCCTATGGAACACTGAAGCTTTCTTT,CASSLKGAPLWNTEAFF,.,.,TRBJ1-1,TRBV13
TGTGCCAGCAGCTTAGGGATTCGGGGACAGAACACTGAAGCTTTCTTT,CASSLGIRGQNTEAFF,.,.,TRBJ1-1,TRBV11-3
TGTGCCAGCAGCTTAGGGGGGACTAGACAAGAGACCCAGTACTTC,CASSLGGTRQETQYF,.,TRBD2,TRBJ2-5,TRBV7-6
TGTGCCACCAGCGAAGGACCGGGACAGGCCGGCTACGAGCAGTACTTC,CATSEGPGQAGYEQYF,.,TRBD1,TRBJ2-7,TRBV15
TGTGCCAGCAGCTCGCCGGGGGGCCGCTACAATGAGCAGTTCTTC,CASSSPGGRYNEQFF,.,.,TRBJ2-1,TRBV7-9
TGTGCCAGCTCACCGCGGACGGGAGCAAATGAAAAACTGTTTTTT,CASSPRTGANEKLFF,.,.,TRBJ1-4,TRBV18
TGCAGGGACGCCAATCAGCCCCAGCATTTT,CRDANQPQHF,many,.,TRBJ1-5,TRBV20-1
TGTGCCAGTAGTATTAGGACCGAGGCCCATCAGCCCCAGCATTTT,CASSIRTEAHQPQHF,.,.,TRBJ1-5,TRBV19
TGTGCCAGCAGCTTAGGGGGATTTGGTGAAGCTTTCTTT,CASSLGGFGEAFF,.,.,TRBJ1-1,TRBV7-2
TGTGCCAGCGGGACTTACGGGGGCACCATATATTTT,CASGTYGGTIYF,.,.,TRBJ1-3,TRBV7-3
TGTGCCAGCACCAAGCGGGGGAACACTGAAGCTTTCTTT,CASTKRGNTEAFF,.,.,TRBJ1-1,TRBV2
TGTGCCTGGAGTTCGGGAGTAAGATACGAGCAGTACTTC,CAWSSGVRYEQYF,few,.,TRBJ2-7,TRBV30
TGTGCCAGTAAAGCGGAGATAACTAATGAAAAACTGTTTTTT,CASKAEITNEKLFF,once,.,TRBJ1-4,TRBV19
TGTGCCAGCAGCCCCATGCCGGGACAGATTAGCACAGATACGCAGTATTTT,CASSPMPGQISTDTQYF,.,TRBD1,TRBJ2-3,TRBV5-4
TGCGCCAGCAGCTCAGGGGACGAGCAGTACTTC,CASSSGDEQYF,few,.,TRBJ2-7,TRBV5-1
TGTGCCAGCCGTACACGTAGCACAGATACGCAGTATTTT,CASRTRSTDTQYF,.,.,TRBJ2-3,TRBV6-1
TGTGCTACGCGGACCGGGACTAGCGCCGGGGAGCTGTTTTTT,CATRTGTSAGELFF,.,TRBD2,TRBJ2-2,TRBV12-5
TGTGCCAGCAGTTACGGGGGGCCCACTGAAGCTTTCTTT,CASSYGGPTEAFF,.,.,TRBJ1-1,TRBV6-6
TGCGCCAGCAGCCAAGACTACGGACGGACGGTTAACGGGGGCAATGAGCAGTTCTTC,CASSQDYGRTVNGGNEQFF,.,.,TRBJ2-1,TRBV4-3
TGTGCCAGCAGTTCTGGGGGAGACAATGAGCAGTTCTTC,CASSSGGDNEQFF,.,.,TRBJ2-1,TRBV6-6
TGTGCCATCAGTGACTGGACTAGCACAGATACGCAGTATTTT,CAISDWTSTDTQYF,.,.,TRBJ2-3,TRBV10-3
TGTGCCTGGAGCGGGGGGGGGAACACTGAAGCTTTCTTT,CAWSGGGNTEAFF,.,.,TRBJ1-1,TRBV30
TGTGCCAGCAGCGTAGGCGGACAGGGGGCCGGAGATACGCAGTATTTT,CASSVGGQGAGDTQYF,once,TRBD1,TRBJ2-3,TRBV9
TGTGCCAGCAGCGTGACATCGAGTGATTGGGAGACCCAGTACTTC,CASSVTSSDWETQYF,.,.,TRBJ2-5,TRBV9
TGCGCCAGCACTTCGGGACAGCCGAACACTGAAGCTTTCTTT,CASTSGQPNTEAFF,.,TRBD1,TRBJ1-1,TRBV5-1
TGTGCCAGTAGTCGGGACAGGACTGAAGCTTTCTTT,CASSRDRTEAFF,.,TRBD1,TRBJ1-1,TRBV19
TGCGCCAGCAGCTTGGGACCTACTGTCCGGGACAGAGTTTACGAGCAGTACTTC,CASSLGPTVRDRVYEQYF,once,TRBD1,TRBJ2-7,TRBV5-1
TGTGCCAGCAGCGTAGGCCGGACAGGGGCAGCCTACGAGCAGTACTTC,CASSVGRTGAAYEQYF,.,TRBD1,TRBJ2-7,TRBV9
TGTGCCAGCAGGGCGGACTCGAACACCGGGGAGCTGTTTTTT,CASRADSNTGELFF,.,.,TRBJ2-2,TRBV6-1
TGTGCCAGCAGCCTACGAGGGACCGTAGTCAATGAGCAGTTCTTC,CASSLRGTVVNEQFF,few,.,TRBJ2-1,TRBV7-9
TGTGCCAGCAGCCCAGAAGGGGGGAACAATCAGCCCCAGCATTTT,CASSPEGGNNQPQHF,.,.,TRBJ1-5,TRBV4-2
TGCGCCAGCAGCCCCCAGGGAGAGGACGAGCAGTACTTC,CASSPQGEDEQYF,.,.,TRBJ2-7,TRBV4-1
TGCAGCGGGGGGGATATCTACGAGCAGTACTTC,CSGGDIYEQYF,.,.,TRBJ2-7,TRBV29-1
TGCGCCAGCAGCCAAGGACCTGCGCAGGGGGTTCGCGGCTACATCTTC,CASSQGPAQGVRGYIF,.,TRBD1,TRBJ1-2,TRBV4-1
TGTGCCAGCAGCTCCAAGGGACTAGCCGGGAATGAGCAGTTCTTC,CASSSKGLAGNEQFF,.,TRBD2,TRBJ2-1,TRBV11-2
TGCAGCGTTGGATTAGTCAGCACTGAAGCTTTCTTT,CSVGLVSTEAFF,.,.,TRBJ1-1,TRBV29-1
TGTGCCAGCAGCGTAGGGACAGCGAACACTGAAGCTTTCTTT,CASSVGTANTEAFF,few,.,TRBJ1-1,TRBV9
TGTGCCAGCAGCTCAAGGGGGGATGGCTACACCTTC,CASSSRGDGYTF,few,.,TRBJ1-2,TRBV5-4
TGCGCCAGCAGTGAGTCGGGTTCCTACGAGCAGTACTTC,CASSESGSYEQYF,.,.,TRBJ2-7,TRBV10-1
TGTGCCAGCACCGTGTTGGTAGCGAGGTACAATGAGCAGTTCTTC,CASTVLVARYNEQFF,.,.,TRBJ2-1,TRBV19
TGTGCCAGCAGCTTGGGGAGACTAGCAGTTTACAATGAGCAGTTCTTC,CASSLGRLAVYNEQFF,.,TRBD2,TRBJ2-1,TRBV5-6
TGTGCCAGCAGCGCGGAGAACAGGGGAGCCGGGGAGCTGTTTTTT,CASSAENRGAGELFF,.,TRBD1,TRBJ2-2,TRBV11-3